The source of this TCR beta chain is a study of blood T cell repertoires in COVID-19. Study background: The United States, Italy and Spain provided the acute and convalescent COVID-19 samples. T cells, B-cell-depleted T cells, or PBMCs supplied cDNA or gDNA.

Original processing methods: Amplifying reference gene primers gave estimates of nucleated cell counts. Measured with immunoSEQ multiplex PCR; TCRdb has only the in-frame clones, and not every one. V and J calls plus clone size are reproduced from that table; the DNA served to infer D and trimming. Counted here are around 87,000 clones, about 89% occurring once; the ten biggest clones make up 8% to 10%. Trimming pared 8 bases from V and 1 base from J, leaving 14 bases between. The CDR3 extends over 14 amino acids. The germline CDR1 and CDR2 sequences are MNHEY and SVGAGI. The chain couples TRBV6-5 to TRBJ1-1; a possible D gene is TRBD1 (5 bases). The receptor was isolated from a man aged 50-59 years with acute or convalescent COVID-19. The sequenced material came from peripheral blood. The DNA of the CDR3 is TGTGCCAGCGGAGGGGACGGCTGGAACACTGAAGCTTTCTTT. Protein: CASGGDGWNTEAFF.